This T cell receptor beta chain is drawn from a study of CD8 T cells in ankylosing spondylitis. Study-level results: Clones linked with disease were CD8+ and fairly uncommon in the peripheral blood. Apparently characteristic of ankylosing spondylitis blood was a TCR beta motif (about 8 highly homologous variants). Reportedly, significant enrichment of disease-linked clones occurred in matched ankylosing spondylitis synovial fluid.

The germline V gene has CDR1 MNHEY and CDR2 SMNVEV (reference sequence). The V segment lost 6 bases and the J segment 2 bases; nucleotides outside the gene matches: 10. The CDR3 length is 16 residues. This clonotype has only a few counts. Its cognate antigen is unknown. With molecular barcodes, quantitative 5'-RACE was used to make the TCR beta libraries. TCRdb passed the 5' RACE reads through MiXCR, listing each CDR3 protein once. The profile shows fewer than 250,000 distinct CDR3 sequences, under 12% of them singletons. The genes are TRBV27 and TRBJ2-1, with 7 bases aligning to TRBD1. The sample consisted of blood, either unsorted or a sorted T cell fraction (not recorded which). This sequence was found in a male donor with ankylosing spondylitis or in good health (not recorded which). DNA of the CDR3: TGTGCCAGCAGGCCCGAGAAGGACAGGACCTACAATGAGCAGTTCTTC. Translating it yields CASRPEKDRTYNEQFF.